Each of the 9 T cell receptor beta chains below was sequenced from the same sample in a study of response to subunit inactivated influenza vaccine (dated by TCRdb to 2016 to 2019). The library was prepared using RT-PCR. Sequencer: Illumina HiSeq 2500. The public reads were quality trimmed at Q25 with fastp and then assembled into clones with MiXCR by TCRdb, keeping productive beta chains. Entries that share a CDR3 protein sequence are merged under the most common genes and DNA. A total of hundreds of thousands of distinct CDR3 sequences appear in this sample, 11% of them only once. About 11% of the sample belongs to the ten largest clones. This same sample was also taken into another study, of T cells expressing NK-cell markers. The second source states: 5'RACE template switching, by which a universal primer site and unique molecular identifiers were added, was used to make TCR beta cDNA libraries.

The sequencing used PBMCs from blood, collected on the day of vaccination. The receptors derive from a man aged 45 to 65 who received an inactivated influenza vaccine. Donor details come from another sample of the same person, matched by shared clones.

This clonotype has only a few counts. The gene calls are TRBV3-1 and TRBJ2-7, with 11 bases matching TRBD2. This CDR3 region has 16 residues. Germline values: CDR1 LGHDT, CDR2 YNNKEL (reference sequence). After removal of 1 base from V and 2 bases from J, the junction contained 4 bases not matched to a gene. CDR3 coding DNA: TGTGCCAGCAGCCAAGGGACTAGCGGGCGTACCTACGAGCAGTACTTC. Residues: CASSQGTSGRTYEQYF.

This clonotype was detected a few times. The chain is built from TRBV7-2 and TRBJ2-7; TRBD1 matches 9 bases. The CDR3 sequence is 14 residues long. CDR1 SGHTA and CDR2 FQGNSA come from the germline V gene. J lost 4 bases, V lost 4 bases, and 5 bases had no gene match. CDR3 coding DNA: TGTGCCAGCAGCTCCGGACAGGGGAGATACGAGCAGTACTTC. Translating gives CASSSGQGRYEQYF.

This clonotype was observed many times. The chain has TRBV7-8 and TRBJ2-3; 7 bases align to TRBD2. The CDR3 length is 15 residues. Per the germline V gene, CDR1 is SGHVS and CDR2 is FQNEAQ. Unmatched junction bases numbered 10, after V lost 5 bases and J lost 5 bases. The CDR3 nucleotides are TGTGCCAGCAGCCTTTGGCGGGGGAAGGTAGATACGCAGTATTTT. Protein sequence: CASSLWRGKVDTQYF.

The chain joins TRBV7-8 to TRBJ2-5, with a possible D match to TRBD1 (6 bases). This CDR3 spans 14 amino acids. Germline CDR1 reads SGHVS; CDR2 reads FQNEAQ. Between the trimmed V and J ends, which lost 7 bases and 5 bases, there was a span of 17 bases. CDR3 sequence (DNA): TGTGCCAGCACCCTGGGACAAGTATTGGAGACCCAGTACTTC. Translation gives CASTLGQVLETQYF.

The gene calls are TRBV6-5 and TRBJ2-5; possibly TRBD1 or TRBD2 for D (6 bases each). The CDR3 loop spans 17 amino acids. Deletions cut 0 bases from V and 1 base from J, with 15 bases between. Germline V gene sequence: CDR1 MNHEY, CDR2 SVGAGI. This chain's CDR3 is CASSYSTVRGGQETQYF. Here the CDR3 DNA reads TGTGCCAGCAGTTACTCGACGGTCAGGGGAGGCCAAGAGACCCAGTACTTC.

The V gene is TRBV29-1, the J gene TRBJ2-1; TRBD2 might be the D (5 bases). Deletions cut 6 bases from V and 7 bases from J, with 22 bases between. Germline V lookup: CDR1 SQVTM, CDR2 ANQGSEA. The CDR3 spans 15 residues. The DNA of the CDR3 is TGCAGCGTCCAAGGGATTAGCGCGGGTGAGAATGAGCAGTTCTTC. This encodes CSVQGISAGENEQFF.

This clonotype was picked up a small number of times. The chain uses TRBV3-1 and TRBJ2-5, with a possible D match to TRBD2 (5 bases). V lost 5 bases and J lost 5, with 21 bases in between. The CDR3 is 16 residues long. From germline, CDR1 is LGHDT and CDR2 YNNKEL (reference sequence). The CDR3 loop is CASSVSGTIPGETQYF. The CDR3 DNA is TGTGCCAGCAGCGTGTCGGGAACCATCCCGGGCGAGACCCAGTACTTC.

This clonotype was detected only a few times. This chain links TRBV5-1 with TRBJ2-3, with 9 bases matching TRBD2. Germline-derived CDR1 and CDR2 are SGHRS and YFSETQ. The CDR3 runs 16 residues. V shed 4 bases, J shed 4 bases, and the junction held 10 bases outside the gene matches. The DNA for the CDR3 is TGCGCCAGCAGCCCCGGAGGAGCGGGAGGCGCAGATACGCAGTATTTT. Translated, it gives CASSPGGAGGADTQYF.

V and J are TRBV28 and TRBJ2-1, with 9 bases lining up with TRBD1. The germline gives CDR1 MDHEN, CDR2 SYDVKM. The V gene end was trimmed by 6 bases and the J gene end by 9 bases; junction bases not matched to a gene: 12. The CDR3 has 15 amino acids. The CDR3, as DNA: TGTGCCAGCAGGGCGGGGACAGGGTACCGCAGTGAGCAGTTCTTC. Amino acid sequence: CASRAGTGYRSEQFF.